This T cell receptor (beta chain) was identified during a study of T-cell reconstitution after alpha-beta-depleted transplantation in children. About this clonotype: The target antigen is unknown.

Unique molecular identifiers were incorporated during preparation of the TCRbeta library. From the PCR reads, TCRdb called clonotypes with MiXCR, one entry per CDR3 protein. The sample has about 250,000 distinct CDR3 sequences; more than 20% are singletons. Germline values: CDR1 DFQATT, CDR2 SNEGSKA (reference sequence). The germline V and J ends were trimmed by 3 bases and 4 bases, with 13 bases remaining between them. This CDR3 is built from 14 residues. Points from the study as a whole: Some patients' high day-60 TCRbeta diversity was attributed to recipient cells surviving conditioning.

This TCR derives from a female patient aged 2-15 years who had a stem cell transplant for congenital amegakaryocytic thrombocytopenia, so the T cells may come from the graft donor. This chain joins TRBV20-1 and TRBJ1-5; D gene unclear. The sample was PBMCs, mostly from graft donor cells, taken 360 days after TCRalphabeta/CD19-depleted stem cell transplant. CDR3 sequence: CSASEVLGNQPQHF. CDR3 in DNA: TGCAGTGCTAGCGAGGTCTTGGGGAATCAGCCCCAGCATTTT.